This TCR beta chain was obtained from a study of T-cell memory formation after mild COVID-19. About the study: Most TCR clusters belonged to a single donor.

The junction had 10 bases not matched to a gene; V was cut back by 2 bases and J by 4 bases. Germline lookup yields CDR1 SGHRS and CDR2 YFSETQ. The CDR3 is made up of 16 amino acids. This clonotype was detected ten times or more. Its specificity is unknown. General study points: Researchers found some responding clones in pre-infection memory, a sign that cross-reactive memory joined. The main location of contracting CD4+ clones was CM and EM, and that of contracting CD8+ clones was EMRA. Clones shrinking between day 15 and 85 showed a balanced CD4/CD8 split, and those that grew later tilted toward CD4+.

TCRdb independently ran MiXCR on the 5' RACE reads; one entry per CDR3 protein. The profile shows hundreds of thousands of distinct CDR3 sequences, approximately 15% of them singletons. The chain carries TRBV5-1 and TRBJ2-7; 9 bases are shared with TRBD1. The sequencing input was PBMCs or a T cell subset sorted from them (not recorded which). The origin of this receptor is an adult woman who had mild COVID-19 (a few samples of this study predate the infection). Cell type and time point are not known. In DNA form, the CDR3 reads TGCGCCAGCAGCTTAGAGCTCACAGGGGGCATGTACGAGCAGTACTTC. It is translated as CASSLELTGGMYEQYF.